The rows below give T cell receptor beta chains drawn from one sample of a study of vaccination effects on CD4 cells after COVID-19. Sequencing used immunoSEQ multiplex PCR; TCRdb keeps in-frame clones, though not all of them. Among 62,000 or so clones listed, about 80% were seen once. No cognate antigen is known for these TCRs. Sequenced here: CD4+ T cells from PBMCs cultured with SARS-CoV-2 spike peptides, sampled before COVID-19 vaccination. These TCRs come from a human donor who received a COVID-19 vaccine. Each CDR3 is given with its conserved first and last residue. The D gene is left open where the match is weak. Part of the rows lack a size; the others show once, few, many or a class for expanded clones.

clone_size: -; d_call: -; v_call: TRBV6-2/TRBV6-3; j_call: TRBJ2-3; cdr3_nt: TGTGCCAGCAGTTACTCCCTAGCGTTGAGAGCAGATACGCAGTATTTT; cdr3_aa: CASSYSLALRADTQYF
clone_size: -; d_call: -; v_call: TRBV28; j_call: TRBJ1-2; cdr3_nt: TGTGCCAGCAGCCCCCTCGACAGATACTATGGCTACACCTTC; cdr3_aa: CASSPLDRYYGYTF
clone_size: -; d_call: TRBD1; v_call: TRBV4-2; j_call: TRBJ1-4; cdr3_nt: TGTGCCAGCAGCCAAGGAACCGGGACAGGGTCGGAAAAACTGTTTTTT; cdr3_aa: CASSQGTGTGSEKLFF
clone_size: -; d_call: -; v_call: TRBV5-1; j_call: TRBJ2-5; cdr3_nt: TGCGCCAGCAGCTTGGGCGTCCAAGAGACCCAGTACTTC; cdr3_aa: CASSLGVQETQYF
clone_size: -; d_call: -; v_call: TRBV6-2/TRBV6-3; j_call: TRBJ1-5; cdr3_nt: TGTGCCAGCAGCCCTGCGGGGCGGCGGTACAATCAGCCCCAGCATTTT; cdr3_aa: CASSPAGRRYNQPQHF
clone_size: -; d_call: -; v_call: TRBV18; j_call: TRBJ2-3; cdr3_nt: TGTGCCAGCTCACCAATTTTCTCACGAGACACCGACACAGATACGCAGTATTTT; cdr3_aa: CASSPIFSRDTDTDTQYF
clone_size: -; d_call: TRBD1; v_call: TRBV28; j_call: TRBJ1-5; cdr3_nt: TGTGCCAGCAGTTTCGTGAAACAGGGGCCTCGACCCCAGCATTTT; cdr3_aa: CASSFVKQGPRPQHF
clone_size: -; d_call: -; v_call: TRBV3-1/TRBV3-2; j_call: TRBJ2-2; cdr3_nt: TGTGCCAGCACCACACGGGGTACCGGGGAGCTGTTTTTT; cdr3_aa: CASTTRGTGELFF
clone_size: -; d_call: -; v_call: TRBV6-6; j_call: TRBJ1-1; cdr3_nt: TGTGCCAGCAGTTACACAGGGTTGCGGGACACTGAAGCTTTCTTT; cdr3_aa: CASSYTGLRDTEAFF
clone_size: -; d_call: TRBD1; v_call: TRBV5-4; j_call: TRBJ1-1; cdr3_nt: TGTGCCAGCAGCTTGGGGGGGACAGGGGGCATAGTTGGAACTGAAGCTTTCTTT; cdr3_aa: CASSLGGTGGIVGTEAFF
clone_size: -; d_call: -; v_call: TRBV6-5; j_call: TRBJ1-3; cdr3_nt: TGTGCCAGCAGTTCCAGTTCGGGGTCCATATATTTT; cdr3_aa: CASSSSSGSIYF
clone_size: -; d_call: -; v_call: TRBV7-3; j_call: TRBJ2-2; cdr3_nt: TGTGCCAGCAGGCTAAATTCGGGGATTGGTCACACCGGGGAGCTGTTTTTT; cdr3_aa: CASRLNSGIGHTGELFF
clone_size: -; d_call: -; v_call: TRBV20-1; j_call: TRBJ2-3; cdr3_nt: TGCAGTGCTAGAACGGCAGATACGCAGTATTTT; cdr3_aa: CSARTADTQYF
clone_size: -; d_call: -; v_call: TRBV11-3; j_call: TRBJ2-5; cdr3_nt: TGTGCCAGCAGCTTAGGGCGAGAGACCCAGTACTTC; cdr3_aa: CASSLGRETQYF
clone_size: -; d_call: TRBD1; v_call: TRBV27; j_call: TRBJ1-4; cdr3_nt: TGTGCCACCCGAAACAGGGGGGAAGTGACTAATGAAAAACTGTTTTTT; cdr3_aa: CATRNRGEVTNEKLFF
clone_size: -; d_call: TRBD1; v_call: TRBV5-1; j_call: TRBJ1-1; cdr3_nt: TGCGCCAGCAGCCCACGGACAGGGGGCACTGAAGCTTTCTTT; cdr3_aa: CASSPRTGGTEAFF
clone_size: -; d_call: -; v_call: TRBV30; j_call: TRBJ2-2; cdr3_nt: TGTGCCTGGAGTGTACCTGGATACCAGGCCGGGGAGCTGTTTTTT; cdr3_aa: CAWSVPGYQAGELFF
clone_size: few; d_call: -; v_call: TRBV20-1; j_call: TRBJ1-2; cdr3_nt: TGCAGTGCGAACTATGGCTACACCTTC; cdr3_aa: CSANYGYTF
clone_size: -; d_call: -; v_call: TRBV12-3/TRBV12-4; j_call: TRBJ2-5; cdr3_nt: TGTGCCAGCAGTTTGAACAGACAAGAGACCCAGTACTTC; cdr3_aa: CASSLNRQETQYF